This TCR beta chain comes out of a study of blood T cells in healthy people across ages. Study findings and constraints: Shifts in expanded clonotypes may have been confounded by donor CMV status, which was unknown.

Through a sample-barcoded 5' primer and a J-beta primer mix, a second PCR was run for about 6 to 11 cycles. Researchers report that a template-switch adaptor with 12 random nucleotides tagged each cDNA molecule. TCRdb itself ran the 5' RACE reads through MiXCR, one entry per CDR3 protein. The table lists hundreds of thousands of distinct CDR3 sequences, approximately 52% of them singletons, with 13% in the top ten. CDR3 length: 17 residues. V shed 7 bases, J shed 4 bases, and the junction held 10 bases outside the gene matches. This clonotype was seen at least ten times. The antigen remains unidentified.

The clonotype comes from a woman aged 80 or older in good health. The specimen sequenced was blood. V and J are TRBV12-3 or TRBV12-4 and TRBJ2-1, with 13 nucleotides matching TRBD2. CDR3 loop: CASTNGLAGVGYNEQFF. CDR3 in DNA: TGTGCCAGCACTAACGGACTAGCGGGAGTGGGATACAATGAGCAGTTCTTC.